What follows is one T cell receptor (beta chain) and its context. Its antigen is unknown. These data come from a study of T cells expressing NK-cell markers. Broader study findings: Clones of NKG2C+ T cells that had expanded were of unclear HCMV specificity.

TCRdb re-called the 5' RACE reads, yielding one record per CDR3 amino acid sequence without DNA. This listing includes 500,000 or so distinct CDR3 sequences. This CDR3 region has 13 residues. The germline CDR1 and CDR2 sequences are MNHNS and SASEGT. The sample taken for sequencing was blood T cells: a sorted CD56 or NKG2C T cell subset, CD4+ or CD8+ T cells, or bulk PBMC T cells (not recorded which). The gene calls are TRBV6-1 and TRBJ1-2. The TCR sequence derives from a man aged 18 to 29 in good health. The CDR3 loop is CASGGSANYGYTF.